The 27 T cell receptor beta chains given below trace back to one sample, sequenced in a study of blood T cell repertoires in COVID-19. Profiling relied on immunoSEQ multiplex PCR, and the TCRdb table lists in-frame clones only, not all of them. The sample has more than 65,000 clones; more than 80% are singletons. The sequenced sample was peripheral blood. The source of these receptors is an elderly man with acute or convalescent COVID-19.

This clone was detected only once. The V and J genes are TRBV7-2 and TRBJ2-6; unclear D gene. Trimming removed 5 bases at V and 3 bases at J, with 5 bases between. CDR3 size: 13 residues. Germline V lookup: CDR1 SGHTA, CDR2 FQGNSA. The CDR3 spells CASSNNGANVLTF. For the CDR3, the DNA is TGTGCCAGCAGCAACAATGGGGCCAACGTCCTGACTTTC. Looking up the rest from reference TRBV7-2 and TRBJ2-6 gives the full variable domain: GAGVSQSPSNKVTEKGKDVELRCDPISGHTALYWYRQSLGQGLEFLIYFQGNSAPDKSGLPSDRFSAERTGGSVSTLTIQRTQQEDSAVYLCASSNNGANVLTFGAGSRLTVL.

The chain has TRBV4-2 and TRBJ2-5; D gene unclear. The germline V and J ends were trimmed by 1 base and 1 base, with 10 bases remaining between them. Germline V gene sequence: CDR1 LGHNA, CDR2 YNFKEQ. The CDR3 runs 15 residues. In nucleotides, the CDR3 is TGTGCCAGCAGCCAAGGACACGGCCCCCAAGAGACCCAGTACTTC. Its translation: CASSQGHGPQETQYF.

The gene calls are TRBV5-1 and TRBJ1-4, with a possible D match to TRBD1 (6 bases). There are 16 residues in the CDR3. The germline V gene has CDR1 SGHRS and CDR2 YFSETQ. The V end was cut by 4 bases, the J end by 1 base, with 14 bases between. This chain's CDR3 is CASSPTGTLTNEKLFF. CDR3 DNA sequence: TGCGCCAGCAGCCCAACTGGGACACTAACTAATGAAAAACTGTTTTTT.

The chain recombines TRBV29-1 with TRBJ2-1; 11 bases agree with TRBD2. The junction had 8 bases not matched to a gene; V was cut back by 6 bases and J by 7 bases. Germline V gene sequence: CDR1 SQVTM, CDR2 ANQGSEA. The CDR3 covers 14 residues. The CDR3 DNA reads TGCAGCGTAGGTAGCGGGGGGGCAGGTAATGAGCAGTTCTTC. Residues: CSVGSGGAGNEQFF.

This chain links TRBV3-1 (or the pseudogene TRBV3-2) with TRBJ2-5; 9 nucleotides align to TRBD2. V was clipped by 5 bases and J by 4 bases; unmatched bases: 8. This CDR3 is 15 amino acids long. Germline CDR1 is LGHDT and CDR2 is YNNKEL (reference sequence). CDR3 protein: CASSFGTSPRETQYF. The CDR3 region has the DNA TGTGCCAGCAGCTTCGGGACTAGCCCACGAGAGACCCAGTACTTC.

The chain is built from TRBV7-8 and TRBJ2-7; TRBD2 is a possible D gene (6 bases). The CDR3 contains 15 residues. Germline V gene lookup returns CDR1 SGHVS and CDR2 FQNEAQ. V was trimmed by 1 base and J by 2 bases, leaving 12 bases between them. The CDR3 nucleotides are TGTGCCAGCAGCTTAGATGCGGGGAGCCCCTACGAGCAGTACTTC. Translating it yields CASSLDAGSPYEQYF. Together with reference TRBV7-8 and TRBJ2-7, the CDR3 gives the full variable domain: GAGVSQSPRYKVAKRGQDVALRCDPISGHVSLFWYQQALGQGPEFLTYFQNEAQLDKSGLPSDRFFAERPEGSVSTLKIQRTQQEDSAVYLCASSLDAGSPYEQYFGPGTRLTVT.

The table lists this clone with a count of one. This rearrangement joins TRBV5-4 to TRBJ1-1; TRBD1 is a possible D gene (5 bases). Per germline, CDR1 SGHNT and CDR2 YYREEE (reference sequence). The CDR3 consists of 14 residues. V dropped 1 base and J dropped 0 bases, with 7 bases sitting between them. CDR3 loop: CASSLSGMNTEAFF. The DNA for the CDR3 is TGTGCCAGCAGCTTGTCAGGGATGAACACTGAAGCTTTCTTT.

The V and J genes are TRBV27 and TRBJ2-6; TRBD1 matches 12 bases. The V and J ends lost 5 bases and 2 bases, in that order; junction bases with no gene match: 10. CDR3 size: 19 residues. Germline V gene sequence: CDR1 MNHEY, CDR2 SMNVEV (reference sequence). The CDR3 reads CASSLTPRDRGPGANVLTF. CDR3 sequence (DNA): TGTGCCAGCAGTCTTACGCCCCGGGACAGGGGGCCTGGGGCCAACGTCCTGACTTTC.

The chain combines TRBV5-5 with TRBJ2-3, with 12 bases fitting TRBD2. After removal of 4 bases from V and 2 bases from J, the junction contained 5 bases not matched to a gene. Germline CDR1 is SGHKS and CDR2 is YYEKEE (reference sequence). The CDR3 consists of 16 residues. The chain's CDR3 is CASSIRLAGATDTQYF. The CDR3 DNA is TGTGCCAGCAGCATCCGACTAGCGGGGGCCACAGATACGCAGTATTTT.

The chain employs TRBV12-3 or TRBV12-4 and TRBJ1-1; D is undetermined. Trimming removed 3 bases at V and 3 bases at J, with 8 bases between. This CDR3 is 13 amino acids long. In DNA form, the CDR3 reads TGTGCCAGCAGTTTCTACAGCCACACTGAAGCTTTCTTT. As protein: CASSFYSHTEAFF.

This clone turned up a few times. V and J are TRBV2 and TRBJ1-5; 8 bases are shared with TRBD1. Unmatched junction bases numbered 11, after V lost 5 bases and J lost 2 bases. The V gene's germline CDR1 is SNHLY and CDR2 FYNNEI. This CDR3 spans 17 amino acids. The CDR3 DNA reads as TGTGCCAGCAGTTCCCGGACAGGGCGGAGAGGCAATCAGCCCCAGCATTTT. It encodes CASSSRTGRRGNQPQHF.

The chain employs TRBV7-2 and TRBJ1-1; the match to TRBD1 covers 7 bases. The V and J ends lost 4 bases and 4 bases, in that order; junction bases with no gene match: 6. The CDR3 runs to 14 residues. Germline V lookup: CDR1 SGHTA, CDR2 FQGNSA. The CDR3 DNA is TGTGCCAGCAGCTCTACCGGGACAGTCACTGAAGCTTTCTTT. Protein sequence: CASSSTGTVTEAFF.

This chain connects TRBV6-5 to TRBJ2-7; TRBD1 is a possible D gene (6 bases). This CDR3 is built from 12 residues. CDR1 and CDR2 from the germline V gene are MNHEY and SVGAGI. V lost 3 bases and J 5 bases, leaving 8 bases between the germline ends. DNA for the CDR3: TGTGCCAGCAGTTATCAGGGGAACGAGCAGTACTTC. As protein: CASSYQGNEQYF.

The chain carries TRBV5-4 and TRBJ2-3; 7 bases are shared with TRBD2. The CDR3 sequence is 16 residues long. J was trimmed by 0 bases and V by 6 bases; bases with no gene match: 10. Germline CDR1 is SGHNT and CDR2 is YYREEE (reference sequence). The CDR3 loop is CASTFGRPSSTDTQYF. The CDR3 region has the DNA TGTGCCAGCACGTTCGGGAGGCCGTCTAGCACAGATACGCAGTATTTT.

The genes are TRBV7-9 and TRBJ2-7; 13 bases are a match to TRBD2. Germline values: CDR1 SEHNR, CDR2 FQNEAQ (reference sequence). The CDR3 contains 15 residues. J gave up 5 bases and V 4 bases, and 5 bases lay outside the gene matches. Here the CDR3 reads CASSSGLAGVDEQYF. The CDR3 coding sequence is TGTGCCAGCAGCTCCGGACTAGCGGGAGTCGACGAGCAGTACTTC.

This clone is a singleton in its sample. The chain uses TRBV4-1 and TRBJ2-7, with 12 bases fitting TRBD1. The germline V gene has CDR1 MGHRA and CDR2 YSYEKL. The CDR3 has 18 amino acids. The ends lost 1 base at V and 4 bases at J; junction bases unmatched: 11. CDR3 nucleotide sequence: TGCGCCAGCAGCCAAGGAGGGGTAGGGACAGGGGGCAGATACGAGCAGTACTTC. Translation gives CASSQGGVGTGGRYEQYF.

This chain connects TRBV7-3 to TRBJ1-2; D unresolved. The CDR3 consists of 15 residues. The V end lost 1 base, the J end lost 4 bases, and 13 bases lay between the germline ends. Per germline, CDR1 SGHTA and CDR2 FQGTGA. This CDR3 reads CASSLSPGVSYGYTF. The CDR3 DNA reads as TGTGCCAGCAGCTTAAGCCCGGGAGTCTCCTATGGCTACACCTTC.

The V and J genes are TRBV7-2 and TRBJ1-2; TRBD1 aligns across 12 bases. V shed 4 bases and J 7 bases; nucleotides not matched to a gene: 10. The germline V gene has CDR1 SGHTA and CDR2 FQGNSA. The CDR3 has 16 amino acids. The CDR3: CASSSSPGQGAVGYTF. CDR3 nucleotide sequence: TGTGCCAGCAGCTCATCGCCGGGACAGGGGGCGGTTGGCTACACCTTC.

This rearrangement joins TRBV5-4 to TRBJ2-3, with 8 bases identical to TRBD2. The junction had 8 bases not matched to a gene; V was cut back by 3 bases and J by 5 bases. Per germline, CDR1 SGHNT and CDR2 YYREEE (reference sequence). The CDR3 spans 15 residues. The CDR3 DNA sequence: TGTGCCAGCAGCTCGCGGGGGGCAGATGTAGATACGCAGTATTTT. This translates into CASSSRGADVDTQYF.

The gene calls are TRBV18 and TRBJ1-4; the D is unclear. The CDR3 has 14 residues. The V end was cut by 1 base, the J end by 7 bases, with 10 bases between. CDR1 and CDR2 from the germline V gene are KGHSH and LQKENI. This CDR3 reads CASSPRENSEKLFF. The CDR3 nucleotides read TGTGCCAGCTCACCACGTGAAAATAGTGAAAAACTGTTTTTT.

This chain links TRBV5-5 with TRBJ1-4; 12 bases agree with TRBD1. J gave up 8 bases and V 4 bases, and 6 bases lay outside the gene matches. The CDR3 sequence is 15 residues long. Germline V gene data show CDR1 as SGHKS and CDR2 as YYEKEE (reference sequence). In DNA, the CDR3 is TGTGCCAGCAGCCTTGGGGGACAGGGGGCGGAAAAACTGTTTTTT. Protein product: CASSLGGQGAEKLFF.

The genes are TRBV5-6 and TRBJ2-3; 12 nucleotides match TRBD2. The germline V gene has CDR1 SGHDT and CDR2 YYEEEE. This CDR3 is 17 amino acids long. Losses at the gene ends were 4 bases for V and 2 bases for J; bases not matched to a gene: 8. Here the CDR3 reads CASSPKRTSGDTDTQYF. CDR3 nucleotides: TGTGCCAGCAGCCCGAAGCGGACTAGCGGGGACACAGATACGCAGTATTTT.

V and J are TRBV27 and TRBJ2-3, with 13 bases identical to TRBD2. Germline V gives CDR1 MNHEY, CDR2 SMNVEV (reference sequence). The CDR3 has 16 amino acids. V was pared by 2 bases and J by 3 bases, with 2 bases of the junction left unmatched. CDR3 DNA sequence: TGTGCCAGCAGTTTAACTAGCGGGAGGGTGACAGATACGCAGTATTTT. It is translated as CASSLTSGRVTDTQYF.

J is TRBJ2-3 and V is TRBV19, with D perhaps matching TRBD2 (5 bases). In germline, CDR1 is LNHDA, CDR2 SQIVND (reference sequence). The CDR3 length is 17 residues. V was clipped by 3 bases and J by 8 bases, with 24 bases between them. The CDR3 DNA reads as TGTGCCAGTAGTATTGTCGCTACTGGCGGGCCAGAGGGTACGCAGTATTTT. As protein: CASSIVATGGPEGTQYF.

This sequence joins TRBV20-1 and TRBJ2-1, with no clear D. Per the germline V gene, CDR1 is DFQATT and CDR2 is SNEGSKA (reference sequence). The V end was cut by 2 bases, the J end by 5 bases, with 4 bases between. CDR3 length equals 11 residues. The CDR3 loop reads CSARRDNEQFF. Written as DNA, the CDR3 is TGCAGTGCTAGACGAGACAATGAGCAGTTCTTC.

This chain uses TRBV7-2 with TRBJ1-3; maybe TRBD1 (6 bases). Germline values: CDR1 SGHTA, CDR2 FQGNSA. Trimming took 2 bases from V and 3 from J, leaving 8 bases between them. The CDR3 is 14 amino acids. CDR3 bases: TGTGCCAGCAGCTTATCAGGGGTTGGAAACACCATATATTTT. Residues: CASSLSGVGNTIYF.

This clone showed up just once. This chain uses TRBV19 with TRBJ2-2, with 7 bases aligning to TRBD2. Germline V gives CDR1 LNHDA, CDR2 SQIVND (reference sequence). J gave up 3 bases and V 2 bases, and 9 bases lay outside the gene matches. This CDR3 is built from 17 residues. The CDR3: CASSIRRASGYTGELFF. The DNA of the CDR3 is TGTGCCAGTAGTATACGAAGGGCTAGCGGCTACACCGGGGAGCTGTTTTTT.